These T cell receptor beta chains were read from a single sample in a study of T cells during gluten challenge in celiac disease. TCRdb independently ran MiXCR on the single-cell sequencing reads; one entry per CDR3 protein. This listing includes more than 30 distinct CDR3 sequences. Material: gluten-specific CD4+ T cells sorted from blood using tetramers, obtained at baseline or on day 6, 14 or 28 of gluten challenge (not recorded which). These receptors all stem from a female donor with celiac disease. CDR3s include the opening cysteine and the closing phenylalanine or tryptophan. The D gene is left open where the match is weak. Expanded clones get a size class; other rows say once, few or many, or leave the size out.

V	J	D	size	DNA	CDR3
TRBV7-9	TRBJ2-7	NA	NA	TGTGCCAGCAGCTTAGTGGTCAGCTCCTACGCGCAGTACTTC	CASSLVVSSYAQYF
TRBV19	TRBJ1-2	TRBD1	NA	TGTGCCAGTAGCAATCGACAGGGGCAAGGCTACACCTTC	CASSNRQGQGYTF
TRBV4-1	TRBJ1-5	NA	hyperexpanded	TGCGCCAGCAGCCAAAGCTCGTCGGGTCAGCCCCAGCATTTT	CASSQSSSGQPQHF
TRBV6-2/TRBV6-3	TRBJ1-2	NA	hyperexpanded	TGTGCCAGCACCTCCACCTGGGGGGCTTATGGCTACACCTTC	CASTSTWGAYGYTF
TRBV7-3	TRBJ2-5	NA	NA	TGTGCCAGCAGCTTCCGGGACTTTCAAGAGACCCAGTACTTC	CASSFRDFQETQYF
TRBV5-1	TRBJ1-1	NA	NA	TGCGCCAGCAGCATCACTCAGAACACTGAAGCTTTCTTT	CASSITQNTEAFF
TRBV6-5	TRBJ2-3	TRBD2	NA	TGTGCCAGCAGTTATTTAGCGGGGGGCCGGACAGATACGCAGTATTTT	CASSYLAGGRTDTQYF
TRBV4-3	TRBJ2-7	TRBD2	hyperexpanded	TGCGCCAGCAGCCAAGTTGCGGGGGGGGAGCAGTACTTC	CASSQVAGGEQYF
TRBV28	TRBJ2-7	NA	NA	TGTGCCAGCAGTCCGATACAGGGCCACGAGCAGTACTTC	CASSPIQGHEQYF
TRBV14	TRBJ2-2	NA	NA	TGTGCCAGCAGCCAAGTGCCGGGCGGGGAGCTGTTTTTT	CASSQVPGGELFF
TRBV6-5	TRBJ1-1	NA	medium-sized	TGTGCCAGCAGTCCCCTCACAGGGTGGGGGATGGGGACTGAAGCTTTCTTT	CASSPLTGWGMGTEAFF
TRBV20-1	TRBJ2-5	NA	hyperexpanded	TGCAGTGGGGGAACGTACCAAGAGACCCAGTACTTC	CSGGTYQETQYF